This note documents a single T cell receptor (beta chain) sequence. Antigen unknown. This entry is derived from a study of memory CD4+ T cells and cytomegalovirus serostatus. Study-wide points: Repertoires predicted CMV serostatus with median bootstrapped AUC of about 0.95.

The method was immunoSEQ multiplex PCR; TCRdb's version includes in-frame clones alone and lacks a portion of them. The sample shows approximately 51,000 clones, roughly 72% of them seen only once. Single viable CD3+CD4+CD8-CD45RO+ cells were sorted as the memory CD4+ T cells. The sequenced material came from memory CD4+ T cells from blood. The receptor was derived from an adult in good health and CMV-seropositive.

Here the CDR3 reads CASSQTSGDPPKYF. The DNA for the CDR3 is TGTGCCAGCAGCCAAACTAGCGGGGACCCCCCGAAGTACTTC. This sequence joins TRBV7-9 and TRBJ2-5, with 10 bases identical to TRBD2. The CDR3 runs to 14 residues. V was clipped by 5 bases and J by 12 bases; unmatched bases: 12. Germline V gives CDR1 SEHNR, CDR2 FQNEAQ (reference sequence).